The clone carrying this T cell receptor (beta chain) was seen a single time. The CDR3 is 14 amino acids. V was cut by 4 bases and J by 7 bases, with 17 bases left in between. Germline CDR1 SQVTM, CDR2 ANQGSEA. Original methodology: Reference gene primer amplification gave nucleated cell count estimates. Profiled with immunoSEQ multiplex PCR; TCRdb holds only in-frame clones, not every one. V and J calls plus clone size are reproduced from that table; the DNA served to infer D and trimming. In the table there are more than 100,000 clones, 80% to 85% of which are singletons. The sample is drawn from a study of blood T cell repertoires in COVID-19.

Material for sequencing was peripheral blood. V gene TRBV29-1 combines with J gene TRBJ2-1; a weak D match, TRBD2 (7 bases). The TCR was taken from a woman in her sixties with active or convalescent COVID-19. This CDR3 reads CSVGGASGGNEQFF. The CDR3 nucleotides read TGCAGCGTTGGGGGGGCTAGCGGAGGGAATGAGCAGTTCTTC.